The clone carrying this T cell receptor (beta chain) was detected a few times. Its specificity is not known. The source of the sample is a study of cytomegalovirus exposure and HLA in healthy donors. Background on the study: Around 89 million unique TCRs from HLA-typed donors made up an early data release. General observations from the study: An analysis was carried out later, and it reportedly showed fewer N-insertions in an Asian-associated ancestry cluster than the approximately 660-donor mean. Most of the TCR beta V segments (in an earlier analysis) were productive either about 87% or about 30% of the time.

The donors (healthy individuals) were bone marrow donors. A multiplex PCR was run with 60 Vbeta primers and 13 Jbeta primers. The table came from immunoSEQ multiplex PCR; TCRdb's copy has only in-frame clones and leaves some out. This table holds more than 95,000 clones, 64% found once. This CDR3 spans 13 amino acids. Trimming at V came to 9 bases and at J to 3 bases, leaving 6 bases not matched to a gene. The germline gives CDR1 SNHLY, CDR2 FYNNEI. This receptor was obtained from a man in his sixties in good health and CMV-seronegative. Sequencing was performed on PBMCs. The genes are TRBV2 and TRBJ1-1, with 8 bases lining up with TRBD1. Here the CDR3 reads CARDREVDTEAFF. CDR3 in DNA: TGTGCCAGGGACAGGGAGGTGGACACTGAAGCTTTCTTT.